These 2 T cell receptor beta chains were all obtained from the same sample, sequenced in a study of cytomegalovirus exposure and HLA in healthy donors. It was with 60 Vbeta and 13 Jbeta primers that the PCR ran. TCRdb's table, derived via immunoSEQ multiplex PCR, lists solely in-frame clones and lacks some. The sample has about 160,000 clones, about three quarters seen once. Sequenced material: PBMCs. The receptor set was obtained from a woman aged 25 to 39 in good health and CMV-seronegative.

The genes are TRBV7-9 and TRBJ2-2, with 16 positions matching TRBD2. Per the germline V gene, CDR1 is SEHNR and CDR2 is FQNEAQ (reference sequence). V was clipped by 6 bases and J by 4 bases; unmatched bases: 11. The length of the CDR3 is 19 residues. CDR3 amino acids: CASRPPGLAGGRSTGELFF. The CDR3 DNA reads as TGTGCCAGCAGACCCCCGGGACTAGCGGGAGGGCGGAGCACCGGGGAGCTGTTTTTT.

In this sample, this clone turned up a few times. CDR3 nucleotide sequence: TGTGCCAGCAACGCCTTCGAGACAGGGACCAACAAAAACATTCAGTACTTC. Amino acid sequence: CASNAFETGTNKNIQYF. J is TRBJ2-4 and V is TRBV21-1; TRBD1, as called in the table, went unchecked against the DNA. TRBV21-1 corresponds to a pseudogene. This CDR3 contains 17 residues.